The 22 T cell receptor beta chains presented below share a single source sample, sequenced in a study of CD8+CD57+ T cells in acquired aplastic anemia. Genomic DNA, serving as template, underwent TCR beta VDJ and CDR3 profiling. TCRdb re-analysed the reads in MiXCR, keeping a single row per CDR3 protein. Here the sample spans under 200,000 distinct CDR3 sequences, around half being singletons. CD8+CD57+ cell expansion, shown by flow cytometry, had occurred in the patients selected for sequencing. Sequencing was carried out using sorted CD4+, CD8+, or CD8+CD57+ T cells (not recorded which) from PBMCs. Source of these receptors: a human donor with aplastic anemia.

This clonotype came up once. This chain uses TRBV5-4 with TRBJ1-6, with D uncertain. The CDR3 covers 16 residues. Germline V gene sequence: CDR1 SGHNT, CDR2 YYREEE (reference sequence). V gave up 0 bases and J gave up 5 bases, with 12 bases separating them. The CDR3 loop reads CASSLEPNSNNSPLHF. The CDR3 bases are TGTGCCAGCAGCTTGGAACCCAACAGCAATAATTCACCCCTCCACTTT.

This clonotype was seen a few times. The chain carries TRBV20-1 and TRBJ2-7; the match to TRBD2 covers 8 bases. CDR1 and CDR2 (germline): DFQATT, SNEGSKA (reference sequence). There are 13 residues in the CDR3. The V segment lost 2 bases and the J segment 5 bases; nucleotides outside the gene matches: 5. The CDR3 DNA is TGCAGTGCTAGACGGGAGGGCCGGAACGAGCAGTACTTC. This translates into CSARREGRNEQYF.

The rearrangement uses TRBV2 and TRBJ1-5; no clear D. The CDR3 contains 12 residues. Germline CDR1 reads SNHLY; CDR2 reads FYNNEI. V lost 6 bases to trimming and J lost 4 bases, with 7 bases between them. CDR3 region: CASRRINQPQHF. The CDR3 DNA reads as TGTGCCAGCAGGCGCATAAATCAGCCCCAGCATTTT.

Of note for this clonotype: One base away lies a much larger clone, so this may be a sequencing read error. The chain couples TRBV6-5 to TRBJ2-7; 7 nucleotides agree with TRBD1. Germline CDR1 and CDR2: MNHEY and SVGAGI. The V and J ends lost 2 bases and 2 bases, in that order; junction bases with no gene match: 6. The CDR3 contains 15 residues. The CDR3 sequence: CASSYGTAEAYEQYF. The CDR3 bases are TGTGCCAGCAGTTACGGGACAGCGGAAGCCTACGAGCAGTACTTC.

A note on this clonotype: A much larger clone differs by one base, so this may be a read error. The chain uses TRBV6-5 and TRBJ2-2; unclear D gene. With 8 bases removed from V and 7 bases from J, the gap between germline ends came to 8 bases. Germline V CDR1 and CDR2: MNHEY, SVGAGI. This CDR3 is built from 11 residues. CDR3 bases: TGTGCCAGCGGTTCGTTCGGGGAGCTGTTTTTT. This codes for CASGSFGELFF.

In this sample, this clonotype turned up many times. The chain recombines TRBV13 with TRBJ2-5; TRBD2 agrees at 12 bases. CDR1 and CDR2 from the germline V gene are PRHDT and FYEKMQ (reference sequence). The J segment lost 1 base and the V segment lost 5 bases, leaving 8 bases of the junction unmatched. The CDR3 is 17 residues long. The CDR3: CASSLRTSGETQETQYF. DNA of the CDR3: TGTGCCAGCAGCCTCCGGACTAGCGGGGAGACCCAAGAGACCCAGTACTTC. Drawing the rest from reference TRBV13 and TRBJ2-5, the complete variable domain is AAGVIQSPRHLIKEKRETATLKCYPIPRHDTVYWYQQGPGQDPQFLISFYEKMQSDKGSIPDRFSAQQFSDYHSELNMSSLELGDSALYFCASSLRTSGETQETQYFGPGTRLLVL.

Many counts were recorded for this clonotype. This chain connects TRBV7-2 to TRBJ2-2, with 10 nucleotides matching TRBD2. The CDR3 is 15 amino acids. Trimming took 5 bases from V and 4 from J; bases not matched to a gene: 4. Germline CDR1 and CDR2: SGHTA and FQGNSA. The CDR3 loop is CASSLLAGGTGELFF. The CDR3, as DNA: TGTGCCAGCAGCCTATTAGCGGGAGGCACCGGGGAGCTGTTTTTT.

This chain joins TRBV15 and TRBJ1-2, with D unclear. The germline gives CDR1 LNHNV, CDR2 YYDKDF (reference sequence). V gave up 0 bases and J gave up 4 bases, with 9 bases separating them. The CDR3 is 14 residues long. The CDR3 sequence: CATSRERGFYGYTF. Here the CDR3 DNA reads TGTGCCACCAGCAGAGAACGGGGATTCTATGGCTACACCTTC.

The rearrangement uses TRBV27 and TRBJ2-5; D remains ambiguous. This CDR3 spans 13 amino acids. Between the trimmed V and J ends, which lost 3 bases and 5 bases, there was a span of 10 bases. Germline V CDR1 and CDR2: MNHEY, SMNVEV (reference sequence). CDR3 sequence (DNA): TGTGCCAGCAGTTTTAGTTCGAGGGAGACCCAGTACTTC. It translates to CASSFSSRETQYF.

This clonotype was detected ten times or more. This rearrangement joins TRBV7-9 to TRBJ2-2; no reliable D call. CDR3 length equals 13 residues. CDR1 and CDR2 from the germline V gene are SEHNR and FQNEAQ (reference sequence). The V gene lost 5 bases and the J gene lost 0 bases, with 4 bases spanning the gap. The CDR3 region has the DNA TGTGCCAGCAGCCCATCGAACACCGGGGAGCTGTTTTTT. Its translation is CASSPSNTGELFF. The full variable domain, its missing parts supplied by reference TRBV7-9 and TRBJ2-2, is DTGVSQNPRHKITKRGQNVTFRCDPISEHNRLYWYRQTLGQGPEFLTYFQNEAQLEKSRLLSDRFSAERPKGSFSTLEIQRTEQGDSAMYLCASSPSNTGELFFGEGSRLTVL.

In this sample, this clonotype turned up a few times. The CDR3 DNA sequence: TGTGCCAGCAGTGATGGACTAGCGGGTACCAATACGCAGTATTTT. Translated: CASSDGLAGTNTQYF. V usage is TRBV2 and J usage is TRBJ2-3; 11 bases line up with TRBD2. The CDR3 extends over 15 amino acids. V gave up 3 bases and J gave up 7 bases; unmatched junction bases: 6. Germline V lookup: CDR1 SNHLY, CDR2 FYNNEI.

The chain has TRBV11-2 and TRBJ2-7; 8 bases line up with TRBD2. From germline, CDR1 is SGHAT and CDR2 FQNNGV. CDR3 length equals 17 residues. Germline trimming cut 5 bases from V and 6 bases from J; bases unmatched to any gene: 18. CDR3 nucleotide sequence: TGTGCCAGCAGCCTCATAGGTGTTGGGACTAGTTCTTCCGAGCAGTACTTC. Protein sequence: CASSLIGVGTSSSEQYF.

V usage is TRBV20-1 and J usage is TRBJ2-5; D is uncertain. Trimming cost V 7 bases and J 1 base, with 10 bases left between them. The V gene's germline CDR1 is DFQATT and CDR2 SNEGSKA (reference sequence). The CDR3 consists of 12 residues. CDR3 DNA: TGCAGTGGGCACGCGCCCCAAGAGACCCAGTACTTC. It yields the protein CSGHAPQETQYF.

This clonotype was seen ten or more times. The chain recombines TRBV6-2 or TRBV6-3 with TRBJ2-7; D ambiguous. This CDR3 is built from 12 residues. With 7 bases removed from V and 3 bases from J, the gap between germline ends came to 10 bases. In germline, CDR1 is MNHEY, CDR2 SVGEGT. Here the CDR3 reads CASMGLLYEQYF. In DNA, the CDR3 is TGTGCCAGCATGGGGTTACTCTACGAGCAGTACTTC.

Ten or more counts support this clonotype. This sequence joins TRBV5-1 and TRBJ2-7; D is perhaps TRBD1 (6 bases). Germline CDR1 is SGHRS and CDR2 is YFSETQ. This CDR3 region has 15 residues. V dropped 0 bases and J dropped 1 base, with 11 bases sitting between them. The CDR3 DNA sequence: TGCGCCAGCAGCTTGGAGGGGACACAATCCTACGAGCAGTACTTC. This sequence encodes CASSLEGTQSYEQYF.

This clonotype has at least ten counts. The chain employs TRBV7-9 and TRBJ1-5, with D perhaps TRBD1 (5 bases). The germline V and J ends were trimmed by 5 bases and 4 bases, with 15 bases remaining between them. Per germline, CDR1 SEHNR and CDR2 FQNEAQ (reference sequence). The CDR3 consists of 15 residues. The CDR3 nucleotides are TGTGCCAGCAGCCCCGGGACCGCCAGTAATCAGCCCCAGCATTTT. Translated, it gives CASSPGTASNQPQHF.

V and J are TRBV13 and TRBJ2-3; D gene uncertain. The CDR3 has 15 residues. Per the germline V gene, CDR1 is PRHDT and CDR2 is FYEKMQ (reference sequence). V dropped 6 bases and J dropped 0 bases, with 13 bases sitting between them. The CDR3 DNA reads TGTGCCAGCAGTTACCAACTGGATAGCACAGATACGCAGTATTTT. Its translation is CASSYQLDSTDTQYF. Combining the CDR3 with reference TRBV13 and TRBJ2-3 gives the whole variable domain AAGVIQSPRHLIKEKRETATLKCYPIPRHDTVYWYQQGPGQDPQFLISFYEKMQSDKGSIPDRFSAQQFSDYHSELNMSSLELGDSALYFCASSYQLDSTDTQYFGPGTRLTVL.

To note about this clonotype: No conserved phenylalanine or tryptophan ends this CDR3, so it is likely a read error. The J gene is TRBJ1-5, the V gene TRBV6-5; D gene ambiguous. V was cut by 2 bases and J by 5 bases, with 16 bases left in between. The germline CDR1 and CDR2 sequences are MNHEY and SVGAGI. The CDR3 sequence is 16 residues long. The CDR3 loop reads CASSYKQPRADQPQHL. As DNA, the CDR3 is TGTGCCAGCAGTTACAAACAGCCTCGGGCTGATCAGCCCCAGCATCTT.

V and J are TRBV27 and TRBJ1-2, with TRBD1 matching 8 bases. V trimming: 0 bases; J trimming: 4 bases; junction bases outside the gene matches: 1. Germline values: CDR1 MNHEY, CDR2 SMNVEV (reference sequence). This CDR3 spans 14 amino acids. Here the CDR3 DNA reads TGTGCCAGCAGTTTATCGACAGGGGCCTATGGCTACACCTTC. It specifies CASSLSTGAYGYTF.

About this clonotype: A single base separates this from a much larger clone, so it may be a read error. V is TRBV7-9 and J is TRBJ2-7, with a possible D match to TRBD2 (5 bases). The germline CDR1 and CDR2 sequences are SEHNR and FQNEAQ (reference sequence). This CDR3 has 12 residues. CDR3 DNA: TGTGCCAGCAGCTCGGACTGGTACGGGCAGTACTTC. It is translated as CASSSDWYGQYF.

This clonotype has just a few counts. The chain combines TRBV10-1 with TRBJ2-7; TRBD2 matches 9 bases. CDR1 and CDR2 (germline): WNHNN, SYGVQD (reference sequence). Unmatched junction bases numbered 16, after V lost 3 bases and J lost 7 bases. This CDR3 is built from 17 residues. The CDR3 spells CASSDPYGGTSREEQYF. CDR3 nucleotide sequence: TGCGCCAGCAGTGACCCTTATGGAGGGACTAGCCGAGAGGAGCAGTACTTC.

For the CDR3, the DNA is TGCAGTGCCAAGAGTACAGCAAAGGAGACCCAGTACTTC. This translates into CSAKSTAKETQYF. V usage is TRBV20-1 and J usage is TRBJ2-5; D gene unclear. The CDR3 length is 13 residues. V shed 6 bases and J shed 5 bases, with 16 bases lying between them. CDR1 DFQATT and CDR2 SNEGSKA come from the germline V gene (reference sequence).